Each of the 20 T cell receptor beta chains below was sequenced from the same sample in a study of Ad26.COV2.S vaccination and SARS-CoV-2 variants. Profiled with immunoSEQ multiplex PCR; TCRdb holds only in-frame clones, not every one. Of a few hundred thousand clones listed, 90% are singletons. Treatment of the sample: roughly 20 received Ad26.COV2.S at low or high dose, single or two shots; about 5 received placebo; per-sample allocation not given. Day 63 after the first injection of vaccine or placebo was the sampling time. The source was peripheral blood, collected in a trial of Ad26.COV2.S vaccine versus placebo. The origin of the receptors is a person between 18 and 65 years old who received the Ad26.COV2.S COVID-19 vaccine or a placebo.

The J gene is TRBJ1-5, the V gene TRBV7-2, with 7 bases lining up with TRBD1. V was pared by 0 bases and J by 6 bases, with 5 bases of the junction left unmatched. The CDR3 is made up of 15 amino acids. CDR1 and CDR2 (germline): SGHTA, FQGNSA. This CDR3 is CASSLATGMLQPQHF. In nucleotides, the CDR3 is TGTGCCAGCAGCTTAGCGACAGGGATGCTTCAGCCCCAGCATTTT.

CDR3 loop: CASNTGVASYNEQFF. The CDR3 DNA reads as TGTGCCAGTAATACAGGGGTCGCTTCCTACAATGAGCAGTTCTTC. This chain links TRBV19 with TRBJ2-1, with TRBD1 identical over 7 bases. The germline gives CDR1 LNHDA, CDR2 SQIVND (reference sequence). This CDR3 region has 15 residues. V lost 7 bases and J lost 1; bases outside the gene matches: 7.

The J gene is TRBJ2-7, the V gene TRBV3-1 (or the pseudogene TRBV3-2); TRBD1 matches at 8 bases. This CDR3 has 15 residues. The germline V gene has CDR1 LGHDT and CDR2 YNNKEL (reference sequence). Trimming at V came to 1 base and at J to 5 bases, leaving 7 bases not matched to a gene. CDR3 region: CASSQGAGGMNEQYF. CDR3 bases: TGTGCCAGCAGCCAAGGGGCAGGGGGCATGAACGAGCAGTACTTC.

J is TRBJ2-7 and V is TRBV7-2, with 10 bases matching TRBD1. The V gene end was trimmed by 4 bases and the J gene end by 0 bases; junction bases not matched to a gene: 3. The germline V gene encodes CDR1 SGHTA and CDR2 FQGNSA. CDR3 size: 15 residues. The CDR3 protein is CASSSRTGGSYEQYF. CDR3 sequence (DNA): TGTGCCAGCAGCTCCAGGACAGGGGGCTCCTACGAGCAGTACTTC.

The chain joins TRBV7-2 to TRBJ2-1; maybe TRBD1 (5 bases). Germline V lookup: CDR1 SGHTA, CDR2 FQGNSA. The V end lost 4 bases, the J end lost 0 bases, and 16 bases lay between the germline ends. The CDR3 has 17 residues. CDR3: CASSSRHRMNSYNEQFF. In DNA, the CDR3 is TGTGCCAGCAGCTCACGGCACAGGATGAACTCCTACAATGAGCAGTTCTTC.

The chain links TRBV2 to TRBJ2-7; no reliable D call. The germline V gene has CDR1 SNHLY and CDR2 FYNNEI. This CDR3 is 14 amino acids long. V was clipped by 2 bases and J by 1 base, with 9 bases between them. CDR3 nucleotide sequence: TGTGCCAGCAGTGAAATCGTCCTTTCCTACGAGCAGTACGTC. The encoded protein is CASSEIVLSYEQYV.

The chain links TRBV11-3 to TRBJ1-2; D ambiguous. Trimming removed 5 bases from V and 2 bases from J, with 9 bases in between. The CDR3 covers 13 residues. Germline lookup yields CDR1 SGHNT and CDR2 YENEEA. Written as DNA, the CDR3 is TGTGCCAGCAGCACGGCCGGAAACTATGGCTACACCTTC. It specifies CASSTAGNYGYTF.

The CDR3: CASSLANQENTIYF. The DNA for the CDR3 is TGTGCCAGCAGCTTAGCAAATCAGGAAAACACCATATATTTT. V gene TRBV7-9 combines with J gene TRBJ1-3; D is ambiguous. Trimming removed 0 bases from V and 6 bases from J, with 9 bases in between. The CDR3 is made up of 14 amino acids. The germline V gene encodes CDR1 SEHNR and CDR2 FQNEAQ (reference sequence).

This clone was found once. The rearrangement uses TRBV7-2 and TRBJ1-2, with D possibly matching TRBD1 (5 bases). CDR3 length equals 15 residues. V lost 11 bases to trimming and J lost 2 bases, with 21 bases between them. Germline V gene lookup returns CDR1 SGHTA and CDR2 FQGNSA. The DNA of the CDR3 is TGTGCCGGCGGGGGTGGGACCGGAACGAACTATGGCTACACCTTC. This gives the protein CAGGGGTGTNYGYTF.

This sequence joins TRBV6-5 and TRBJ1-6, with 10 bases lining up with TRBD1. This CDR3 comprises 15 residues. Germline-derived CDR1 and CDR2 are MNHEY and SVGAGI. V shed 5 bases and J 8 bases; nucleotides not matched to a gene: 6. The CDR3 sequence is CASSRAGTGDSPLHF. The CDR3 DNA reads as TGTGCCAGCAGTCGAGCCGGGACAGGGGATTCACCCCTCCACTTT.

V and J are TRBV11-2 and TRBJ2-5; D might be TRBD1 (6 bases). CDR1 and CDR2 from the germline V gene are SGHAT and FQNNGV. This CDR3 region has 17 residues. V lost 4 bases to trimming and J lost 5 bases, with 23 bases between them. CDR3 sequence reads: CASSSVLPDRQWETQYF. CDR3 nucleotide sequence: TGTGCCAGCAGCTCCGTACTTCCGGACAGACAGTGGGAGACCCAGTACTTC.

The V call is TRBV19, the J call TRBJ1-4; D is undetermined. This CDR3 is built from 15 residues. Germline CDR1 and CDR2: LNHDA and SQIVND (reference sequence). V was clipped by 6 bases and J by 0 bases, with 11 bases between them. The CDR3 spells CASSPIYATNEKLFF. As DNA, the CDR3 is TGTGCCAGTAGCCCGATATATGCAACTAATGAAAAACTGTTTTTT.

V gene TRBV5-1 combines with J gene TRBJ1-3, with 7 bases fitting TRBD1. With V trimmed by 4 bases and J by 0 bases, 16 bases remained unmatched. This CDR3 spans 19 amino acids. CDR1 is SGHRS and CDR2 is YFSETQ in the germline V gene. CDR3 amino acids: CASSPKGSDRDYSGNTIYF. The CDR3 DNA sequence: TGCGCCAGCAGCCCTAAAGGGAGTGACAGGGACTACTCTGGAAACACCATATATTTT.

The genes are TRBV3-1 (or the pseudogene TRBV3-2) and TRBJ1-1; D call uncertain. Germline V lookup: CDR1 LGHDT, CDR2 YNNKEL (reference sequence). CDR3 size: 12 residues. V was shortened by 1 base and J by 12 bases, with 12 bases between the two germline ends. CDR3 region: CASSQAEPVTFF. Written as DNA, the CDR3 is TGTGCCAGCAGCCAAGCTGAACCGGTGACTTTCTTT.

Concerning this clone: It is unclear where the CDR3 begins or ends on the DNA, so no DNA is shown, and the CDR3 is as TCRdb lists it. The rearrangement joins TRBV7-8 to TRBJ2-5. The CDR3 length is 16 residues, termini included. Germline V gene data show CDR1 as SGHVS and CDR2 as FQNEAQ. The CDR3 reads CASSWSGRAIQETQYF.

This clone was recorded only once. The V call is TRBV19, the J call TRBJ2-1; D is unresolved. The germline CDR1 and CDR2 sequences are LNHDA and SQIVND (reference sequence). This CDR3 spans 16 amino acids. Trimming took off 3 bases at V and 8 bases at J, with 20 bases between the two ends. The CDR3 bases are TGTGCCAGTAGTATCATTTCGCCTAGAGTTGACGATGAGCAGTTCTTC. This codes for CASSIISPRVDDEQFF.

The chain recombines TRBV7-2 with TRBJ1-1; the D is unclear. The CDR3 has 12 residues. In germline, CDR1 is SGHTA, CDR2 FQGNSA. Trimming removed 4 bases from V and 10 bases from J, with 13 bases in between. The CDR3 sequence: CASSSDGARAFF. CDR3 nucleotides: TGTGCCAGCAGCTCCGATGGCGCGAGAGCTTTCTTT.

This clone was seen once. The gene calls are TRBV28 and TRBJ2-3; 10 positions match TRBD2. This CDR3 has 16 amino acids. CDR1 is MDHEN and CDR2 is SYDVKM in the germline V gene. V was clipped by 6 bases and J by 2 bases; unmatched bases: 8. CDR3 nucleotide sequence: TGTGCCAGCAGGGGTCTAGCGGGAGTTAACACAGATACGCAGTATTTT. Encoded protein: CASRGLAGVNTDTQYF.

CDR3 DNA: TGTGCCAGCAGTTACTCAGGTTCCTCGGGAGCTTTCTTT. Translation gives CASSYSGSSGAFF. The chain couples TRBV6-2 or TRBV6-3 to TRBJ1-1; unclear D gene. Germline CDR1 reads MNHEY; CDR2 reads SVGEGT. Deletions cut 0 bases from V and 10 bases from J, with 12 bases between. The length of the CDR3 is 13 residues.

This clone was seen a single time. The chain has TRBV5-1 and TRBJ2-1, with D possibly being TRBD2 (6 bases). The CDR3 has 17 residues. Germline V CDR1 and CDR2: SGHRS, YFSETQ. The V end lost 1 base, the J end lost 1 base, and 15 bases lay between the germline ends. In DNA, the CDR3 is TGCGCCAGCAGCTTGACATCGCTAGCGACATCCTACAATGAGCAGTTCTTC. This sequence encodes CASSLTSLATSYNEQFF.